The 30 T cell receptor beta chains below come from one sample, sequenced in a study of blood T cell repertoires in COVID-19. Data came from immunoSEQ multiplex PCR; TCRdb stores just in-frame clones and leaves some out. The sample gives about 120,000 clones, around 82% of which show up once; about a sixth is in the top ten. Sequencing used peripheral blood. The receptors originated from a man aged 25-45 years with COVID-19, enrolled during active disease.

The chain uses TRBV27 and TRBJ1-4; D may be TRBD1 (6 bases). V lost 3 bases and J lost 0, with 8 bases in between. CDR3 length: 15 residues. From germline, CDR1 is MNHEY and CDR2 SMNVEV (reference sequence). This chain's CDR3 is CASSFEGATNEKLFF. The CDR3, as DNA: TGTGCCAGCAGTTTTGAGGGGGCAACTAATGAAAAACTGTTTTTT.

The CDR3 nucleotides read TGTGCCAGCAGTTTTACTAGCGGGGTATTCGGCGGGGAGCTGTTTTTT. Translation gives CASSFTSGVFGGELFF. The rearrangement links TRBV6-5 to TRBJ2-2; 10 bases agree with TRBD2. Germline V gives CDR1 MNHEY, CDR2 SVGAGI. The CDR3 runs 16 residues. Trimming cost V 4 bases and J 7 bases; bases outside gene matches: 9.

The chain is built from TRBV11-2 and TRBJ1-2; D gene uncertain. This CDR3 spans 14 amino acids. Germline V gene lookup returns CDR1 SGHAT and CDR2 FQNNGV. V was cut by 4 bases and J by 4 bases, with 13 bases left in between. The DNA for the CDR3 is TGTGCCAGCAGCTCTATAATTAAACCCTATGGCTACACCTTC. Amino acids: CASSSIIKPYGYTF.

This clone was seen once. V gene TRBV28 combines with J gene TRBJ1-6; D ambiguous. CDR3 size: 14 residues. The V end lost 6 bases, the J end lost 9 bases, and 15 bases lay between the germline ends. Germline V gene sequence: CDR1 MDHEN, CDR2 SYDVKM. The CDR3 nucleotides are TGTGCCAGCAGCCGCGCGGGAGTAGTTTCACCCCTCCACTTT. This encodes CASSRAGVVSPLHF.

CDR3 protein: CASTTSGQGADTQYF. The CDR3, as DNA: TGTGCCAGCACCACCTCCGGGCAGGGTGCAGATACGCAGTATTTT. The genes are TRBV28 and TRBJ2-3; D is perhaps TRBD1 (5 bases). The CDR3 runs to 15 residues. Trimming pared 7 bases from V and 4 bases from J, leaving 18 bases between. Germline values: CDR1 MDHEN, CDR2 SYDVKM.

The chain carries TRBV28 and TRBJ2-2, with 7 nucleotides matching TRBD1. CDR1 is MDHEN, CDR2 SYDVKM, per germline. This CDR3 is built from 14 residues. The ends lost 4 bases at V and 3 bases at J; junction bases unmatched: 2. Written as DNA, the CDR3 is TGTGCCAGCAGTTCGGGACAGTACACCGGGGAGCTGTTTTTT. Protein product: CASSSGQYTGELFF.

The rearrangement uses TRBV14 and TRBJ2-3; 7 bases match TRBD1. This CDR3 is 16 amino acids long. V shed 0 bases, J shed 2 bases, and the junction held 5 bases outside the gene matches. Looked up from germline, CDR1 is SGHDN and CDR2 is FVKESK. In nucleotides, the CDR3 is TGTGCCAGCAGCCAAGAGGACAGGTCGATCACAGATACGCAGTATTTT. It codes for CASSQEDRSITDTQYF.

This clone was seen ten or more times. The chain uses TRBV25-1 and TRBJ1-4; TRBD1 might be the D (5 bases). The CDR3 is 14 residues long. Germline assignment: CDR1 MGHDK and CDR2 SYGVNS. The V and J ends lost 4 bases and 5 bases respectively, with 11 bases between them. The CDR3, as DNA: TGTGCCAGCAGTGGGGCAGGGATAAATGAAAAACTGTTTTTT. Protein: CASSGAGINEKLFF.

The chain is built from TRBV6-4 and TRBJ1-2; TRBD1 might be the D (5 bases). V lost 3 bases and J 10 bases, leaving 15 bases between the germline ends. Germline V lookup: CDR1 MRHNA, CDR2 SNTAGT. This CDR3 is built from 13 residues. CDR3: CASSEGAGYDYTF. In DNA form, the CDR3 reads TGTGCCAGCAGTGAAGGGGCAGGGTACGACTACACCTTC.

J is TRBJ2-1 and V is TRBV5-6; 7 bases are a match to TRBD2. The germline gives CDR1 SGHDT, CDR2 YYEEEE. J lost 6 bases, V lost 4 bases, and 10 bases had no gene match. This CDR3 is built from 15 residues. CDR3 residues: CASSRGSSGTNEQFF. The CDR3 DNA reads as TGTGCCAGCAGCAGGGGCTCTAGCGGTACCAATGAGCAGTTCTTC.

CDR3 residues: CASSLARGYQPQHF. DNA of the CDR3: TGTGCCAGCAGCTTAGCCAGGGGTTATCAGCCCCAGCATTTT. The chain couples TRBV11-2 to TRBJ1-5; D might be TRBD1 (6 bases). CDR1 is SGHAT and CDR2 is FQNNGV in the germline V gene. Trimming took off 1 base at V and 5 bases at J, with 9 bases between the two ends. This CDR3 has 14 amino acids.

This clone has only a few counts. The chain uses TRBV30 and TRBJ1-2; D remains unclear. The CDR3 has 12 amino acids. V lost 4 bases and J 0 bases, leaving 6 bases between the germline ends. Germline CDR1 is GTSNPN and CDR2 is SVGIG (reference sequence). Here the CDR3 reads CAWTDSNYGYTF. The CDR3 DNA follows: TGTGCCTGGACAGATTCTAACTATGGCTACACCTTC. Full variable domain (missing parts from reference TRBV30 and TRBJ1-2): SQTIHQWPATLVQPVGSPLSLECTVEGTSNPNLYWYRQAAGRGLQLLFYSVGIGQISSEVPQNLSASRPQDRQFILSSKKLLLSDSGFYLCAWTDSNYGYTFGSGTRLTVV.

The chain recombines TRBV6-6 with TRBJ2-2, with D unclear. V was trimmed by 2 bases and J by 0 bases, leaving 7 bases between them. The CDR3 sequence is 15 residues long. Looked up from germline, CDR1 is MNHNY and CDR2 is SVGAGI (reference sequence). CDR3 residues: CASSYNTANTGELFF. In DNA, the CDR3 is TGTGCCAGCAGTTACAACACCGCGAACACCGGGGAGCTGTTTTTT.

The chain joins TRBV29-1 to TRBJ2-5; weak D call: TRBD2 (5 bases). CDR3 length: 12 amino acids. V gave up 7 bases and J gave up 5 bases, with 14 bases separating them. CDR1 SQVTM and CDR2 ANQGSEA come from the germline V gene. CDR3: CSAYSPGETQYF. CDR3 coding DNA: TGCAGCGCCTACTCCCCGGGGGAGACCCAGTACTTC.

This clone showed up just once. This sequence joins TRBV15 and TRBJ1-1; D is perhaps TRBD1 (5 bases). The CDR3 length is 15 residues. The germline CDR1 and CDR2 sequences are LNHNV and YYDKDF (reference sequence). The ends were cut back, 3 bases at V and 1 base at J, with 12 bases in the middle. The DNA of the CDR3 is TGTGCCACCAGCAGTAACGCAGGGAAGAACACTGAAGCTTTCTTT. It specifies CATSSNAGKNTEAFF.

The rearrangement links TRBV9 to TRBJ1-2, with TRBD1 identical over 8 bases. The CDR3 sequence is 15 residues long. CDR1 and CDR2 from the germline V gene are SGDLS and YYNGEE. Trimming at V came to 0 bases and at J to 2 bases, leaving 3 bases not matched to a gene. Here the CDR3 reads CASSVAGGSNYGYTF. The DNA of the CDR3 is TGTGCCAGCAGCGTAGCAGGGGGCTCAAACTATGGCTACACCTTC.

V usage is TRBV5-6 and J usage is TRBJ1-1; D remains ambiguous. Per the germline V gene, CDR1 is SGHDT and CDR2 is YYEEEE. V was trimmed by 0 bases and J by 1 base, leaving 7 bases between them. The CDR3 consists of 14 residues. The DNA for the CDR3 is TGTGCCAGCAGCTTGGAGCGGCGGAACACTGAAGCTTTCTTT. It encodes CASSLERRNTEAFF.

The V gene is TRBV4-1, the J gene TRBJ1-2, with D tentatively TRBD1 (5 bases). CDR1 and CDR2 from the germline V gene are MGHRA and YSYEKL. V was shortened by 1 base and J by 0 bases, with 9 bases between the two germline ends. The CDR3 is made up of 15 amino acids. CDR3 amino acids: CASSQVSTANYGYTF. The CDR3 bases are TGCGCCAGCAGCCAAGTTTCGACAGCTAACTATGGCTACACCTTC.

This clone was found a few times. The V and J genes are TRBV6-5 and TRBJ1-1; the match to TRBD1 covers 9 bases. J lost 8 bases, V lost 11 bases, and 3 bases had no gene match. The CDR3 covers 10 residues. Looked up from germline, CDR1 is MNHEY and CDR2 is SVGAGI. CDR3 sequence (DNA): TGTGCCGGCGGGACAGGGGAAGCTTTCTTT. Translated: CAGGTGEAFF.

V and J are TRBV24-1 and TRBJ2-3; 7 positions agree with TRBD1. The CDR3 spans 15 residues. Germline CDR1 reads KGHDR; CDR2 reads SFDVKD. V shed 4 bases and J 3 bases; nucleotides not matched to a gene: 6. As DNA, the CDR3 is TGTGCCACCAGTGAGTCGAGGGGGCGAACAGATACGCAGTATTTT. Translation gives CATSESRGRTDTQYF.

The rearrangement joins TRBV11-2 to TRBJ2-2, with 11 bases that match TRBD2. The CDR3 contains 17 residues. Unmatched junction bases numbered 6, after V lost 3 bases and J lost 3 bases. The germline V gene encodes CDR1 SGHAT and CDR2 FQNNGV. Here the CDR3 DNA reads TGTGCCAGCAGCTTTACTAGCGGGGGAGGGGACACCGGGGAGCTGTTTTTT. This encodes CASSFTSGGGDTGELFF.

The chain links TRBV3-1 (or the pseudogene TRBV3-2) to TRBJ2-7; D is uncertain. CDR1 is LGHDT and CDR2 is YNNKEL in the germline V gene (reference sequence). The CDR3 is 11 amino acids. The V and J ends lost 1 base and 6 bases respectively, with 4 bases between them. CDR3: CASSQVGEQYF. CDR3 coding DNA: TGTGCCAGCAGCCAAGTCGGCGAGCAGTACTTC.

The J gene is TRBJ1-3, the V gene TRBV19, with TRBD1 matching over 7 bases. CDR3 length: 14 residues. Germline CDR1 reads LNHDA; CDR2 reads SQIVND (reference sequence). V was pared by 7 bases and J by 4 bases, with 7 bases of the junction left unmatched. The CDR3 loop reads CASTPTGAGNTIYF. Written as DNA, the CDR3 is TGTGCCAGTACCCCAACAGGGGCCGGAAACACCATATATTTT.

The chain couples TRBV4-2 to TRBJ2-1; tentative D call: TRBD2 (7 bases). The CDR3 extends over 16 amino acids. Germline V lookup: CDR1 LGHNA, CDR2 YNFKEQ. The V and J ends lost 3 bases and 7 bases respectively, with 19 bases between them. CDR3 amino acids: CASSHPGAGVENEQFF. The CDR3 bases are TGTGCCAGCAGCCACCCAGGGGCGGGAGTGGAAAATGAGCAGTTCTTC.

The chain has TRBV3-1 (or the pseudogene TRBV3-2) and TRBJ1-1, with D perhaps TRBD1 (6 bases). The germline V and J ends were trimmed by 6 bases and 5 bases, with 19 bases remaining between them. The CDR3 extends over 15 amino acids. Germline lookup yields CDR1 LGHDT and CDR2 YNNKEL (reference sequence). CDR3 DNA sequence: TGTGCCAGCAGACTAATCTCAGGGGTAGGGACTGAAGCTTTCTTT. This sequence encodes CASRLISGVGTEAFF.

The chain employs TRBV10-2 and TRBJ2-1; no reliable D call. The CDR3 has 12 amino acids. Germline V gene lookup returns CDR1 WSHSY and CDR2 SAAADI. The ends were cut back, 3 bases at V and 3 bases at J, with 3 bases in the middle. The CDR3 here is CASSDLYNEQFF. For the CDR3, the DNA is TGCGCCAGCAGTGACCTCTACAATGAGCAGTTCTTC.

The V call is TRBV7-9, the J call TRBJ1-2; 10 bases align to TRBD1. The length of the CDR3 is 16 residues. Germline V gene lookup returns CDR1 SEHNR and CDR2 FQNEAQ (reference sequence). V lost 5 bases and J lost 4; bases outside the gene matches: 10. The CDR3 is CASSPLQGDRGYGYTF. The CDR3 nucleotides are TGTGCCAGCAGCCCCCTTCAGGGGGACAGGGGCTATGGCTACACCTTC. The whole variable domain, filled in from reference TRBV7-9 and TRBJ1-2, reads DTGVSQNPRHKITKRGQNVTFRCDPISEHNRLYWYRQTLGQGPEFLTYFQNEAQLEKSRLLSDRFSAERPKGSFSTLEIQRTEQGDSAMYLCASSPLQGDRGYGYTFGSGTRLTVV.

The gene calls are TRBV4-3 and TRBJ1-6; TRBD1 is a possible D gene (5 bases). The ends were cut back, 0 bases at V and 4 bases at J, with 13 bases in the middle. Looked up from germline, CDR1 is LGHNA and CDR2 is YSLEER. The CDR3 runs to 17 residues. Written as DNA, the CDR3 is TGCGCCAGCAGCCAAGAGACGCCGGGACTGTATAATTCACCCCTCCACTTT. Translated: CASSQETPGLYNSPLHF.

This chain uses TRBV6-4 with TRBJ2-1; D perhaps matches TRBD2 (5 bases). Germline assignment: CDR1 MRHNA and CDR2 SNTAGT. V was shortened by 4 bases and J by 7 bases, with 11 bases between the two germline ends. CDR3 length equals 13 residues. DNA of the CDR3: TGTGCCAGCAGTGGTGAAACGGGGAATGAGCAGTTCTTC. This encodes CASSGETGNEQFF.

The chain couples TRBV13 to TRBJ1-3; D gene ambiguous. Between the trimmed V and J ends, which lost 5 bases and 0 bases, there was a span of 14 bases. The CDR3 covers 16 residues. From germline, CDR1 is PRHDT and CDR2 FYEKMQ (reference sequence). In DNA form, the CDR3 reads TGTGCCAGCAGCCGTACGGGTTCAAACTCTGGAAACACCATATATTTT. Translation: CASSRTGSNSGNTIYF.